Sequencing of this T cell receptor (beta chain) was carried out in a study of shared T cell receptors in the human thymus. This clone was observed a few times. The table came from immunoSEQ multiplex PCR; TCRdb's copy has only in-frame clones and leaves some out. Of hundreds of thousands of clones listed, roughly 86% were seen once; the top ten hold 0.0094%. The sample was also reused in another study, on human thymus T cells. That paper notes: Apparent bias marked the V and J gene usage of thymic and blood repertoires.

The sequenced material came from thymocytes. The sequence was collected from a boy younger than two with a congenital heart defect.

CDR3 sequence (DNA): TGTGCCAGCAGCCTTAGCTTGGGTACAGGGAAGTACGGCGAGCAGTACTTC. Amino acid sequence: CASSLSLGTGKYGEQYF. The rearrangement joins TRBV7-8 to TRBJ2-7; TRBD1 is a possible D gene (6 bases). The CDR3 is made up of 17 amino acids. Germline loops: CDR1 SGHVS, CDR2 FQNEAQ. V dropped 5 bases and J dropped 6 bases, with 26 bases sitting between them.